These 26 T cell receptor beta chains came from one sample sequenced in a study of T cells in Graves' hyperthyroidism and ophthalmopathy. It was RNA transcripts that yielded the amplified TCR beta CDR3 regions. HTBI primers drove first-round RT-PCR of the TCR CDR3. Each CDR3 protein is one row after TCRdb ran MiXCR on the multiplex PCR reads. Of hundreds of thousands of distinct CDR3 sequences listed, roughly 22% are singletons. Sequenced sample: blood. All receptors come from a woman in her seventies with Graves' ophthalmopathy.

About this clonotype itself: A clone one base away is much larger, so this may be a read error. This sequence joins TRBV2 and TRBJ1-2; D not certain. Deletions cut 3 bases from V and 4 bases from J, with 6 bases between. CDR1 is SNHLY and CDR2 is FYNNEI in the germline V gene. This CDR3 comprises 12 residues. The CDR3: CASSEKIYGYTF. CDR3 coding DNA: TGTGCCAGCAGTGAGAAGATCTATGGCTACACCTTC. The whole variable domain, remainder taken from reference TRBV2 and TRBJ1-2, is EPEVTQTPSHQVTQMGQEVILRCVPISNHLYFYWYRQILGQKVEFLVSFYNNEISEKSEIFDDQFSVERPDGSNFTLKIRSTKLEDSAMYFCASSEKIYGYTFGSGTRLTVV.

This clonotype was recorded many times. The chain recombines TRBV11-3 with TRBJ2-1, with D uncertain. CDR1 is SGHNT, CDR2 YENEEA, per germline. Trimming took 5 bases from V and 0 from J, leaving 5 bases between them. This CDR3 region has 13 residues. This chain's CDR3 is CASSVNSYNEQFF. Written as DNA, the CDR3 is TGTGCCAGCAGCGTGAACTCCTACAATGAGCAGTTCTTC.

This clonotype was seen more than once but under ten times. The chain is built from TRBV6-2 or TRBV6-3 and TRBJ1-2; D gene uncertain. V lost 6 bases, J lost 7 bases, and 12 bases lay in between. Germline V gene data show CDR1 as MNHEY and CDR2 as SVGEGT. This CDR3 is built from 12 residues. The CDR3 loop reads CASRPRAGGYTF. CDR3 sequence (DNA): TGTGCCAGCAGGCCTCGCGCGGGTGGCTACACCTTC.

V and J are TRBV10-3 and TRBJ1-2, with 9 bases aligning to TRBD1. V dropped 6 bases and J dropped 6; count of bases not matched to a gene: 5. Germline-derived CDR1 and CDR2 are ENHRY and SYGVKD. This CDR3 has 13 amino acids. This CDR3 reads CAISKQGAHGYTF. Here the CDR3 DNA reads TGTGCCATCAGCAAACAGGGGGCCCATGGCTACACCTTC.

The rearrangement links TRBV30 to TRBJ2-1, with 10 bases matching TRBD2. Trimming removed 5 bases from V and 6 bases from J; junction bases left unmatched: 7. The CDR3 loop spans 14 amino acids. The germline V gene has CDR1 GTSNPN and CDR2 SVGIG (reference sequence). CDR3 region: CAWDLAGVSNEQFF. The CDR3 coding sequence is TGTGCCTGGGATCTAGCGGGAGTCTCCAATGAGCAGTTCTTC. Full variable domain (missing parts from reference TRBV30 and TRBJ2-1): SQTIHQWPATLVQPVGSPLSLECTVEGTSNPNLYWYRQAAGRGLQLLFYSVGIGQISSEVPQNLSASRPQDRQFILSSKKLLLSDSGFYLCAWDLAGVSNEQFFGPGTRLTVL.

This clonotype was observed a handful of times. The chain carries TRBV3-1 and TRBJ2-7; D possibly matches TRBD1 or TRBD2 (6 bases each). V shed 5 bases and J shed 2 bases, with 16 bases lying between them. The CDR3 has 15 residues. CDR1 is LGHDT and CDR2 is YNNKEL in the germline V gene (reference sequence). The CDR3 DNA reads as TGTGCCAGCAGCTTCGGGGGCGGGCCACCCTACGAGCAGTACTTC. Residues: CASSFGGGPPYEQYF.

The table lists this clonotype with many counts. The chain couples TRBV7-9 to TRBJ2-5, with TRBD1 as a possible D gene (5 bases). CDR1 and CDR2 from the germline V gene are SEHNR and FQNEAQ (reference sequence). V was clipped by 0 bases and J by 4 bases, with 12 bases between them. This CDR3 is built from 15 residues. CDR3 coding DNA: TGTGCCAGCAGCTTAGCACAGGAGTTAGGAGAGACCCAGTACTTC. It specifies CASSLAQELGETQYF.

As concerns this clonotype: The junction does not match germline at one end; this may be a read error. The chain is built from TRBV6-1 and TRBJ1-1; TRBD1 aligns across 7 bases. The CDR3 runs to 15 residues. From germline, CDR1 is MNHNS and CDR2 SASEGT. The CDR3 DNA is TGTACCAGCAGTCCGCTGCGGGACAGTAACATTGAAGCTTTCTTT. It translates to CTSSPLRDSNIEAFF.

This clonotype was seen many times. CDR3 nucleotides: TGTGCCAGCAGTTCCGCAGACAGTGCTGGGGGTTATGGCTACACCTTC. As protein: CASSSADSAGGYGYTF. V gene TRBV12-3 or TRBV12-4 combines with J gene TRBJ1-2; a possible D gene is TRBD1 (5 bases). V lost 4 bases and J 5 bases, leaving 20 bases between the germline ends. The CDR3 has 16 residues.

The chain couples TRBV29-1 to TRBJ1-2; D is possibly TRBD1 (6 bases). This CDR3 has 11 residues. V was shortened by 6 bases and J by 6 bases, with 11 bases between the two germline ends. Germline V gives CDR1 SQVTM, CDR2 ANQGSEA. The CDR3 region is CSVGEGDGYTF. The CDR3 nucleotides are TGCAGCGTCGGCGAGGGGGATGGCTACACCTTC. The full variable domain, in which reference TRBV29-1 and TRBJ1-2 provide the parts outside the CDR3, is SAVISQKPSRDICQRGTSLTIQCQVDSQVTMMFWYRQQPGQSLTLIATANQGSEATYESGFVIDKFPISRPNLTFSTLTVSNMSPEDSSIYLCSVGEGDGYTFGSGTRLTVV.

The J gene is TRBJ2-3, the V gene TRBV9; D assignment may be TRBD1 or TRBD2 (5 bases each). Germline lookup yields CDR1 SGDLS and CDR2 YYNGEE. The V gene lost 0 bases and the J gene lost 2 bases, with 16 bases spanning the gap. The CDR3 consists of 17 residues. CDR3 loop: CASSVDPLGRATDTQYF. The DNA of the CDR3 is TGTGCCAGCAGCGTAGATCCACTGGGGCGGGCCACAGATACGCAGTATTTT.

The gene calls are TRBV20-1 and TRBJ1-4; D may be TRBD1 (6 bases). The CDR3 totals 13 residues. CDR1 and CDR2 (germline): DFQATT, SNEGSKA (reference sequence). Trimming shortened V by 5 bases and J by 6 bases, and 13 bases separated the two germline ends. The CDR3 coding sequence is TGCAGTGCTCCCCGGGACAATCATGAAAAACTGTTTTTT. Residues: CSAPRDNHEKLFF.

This clonotype turned up a few times. The chain joins TRBV7-3 to TRBJ2-1, with 10 nucleotides matching TRBD1. Trimming took 5 bases from V and 7 from J; bases not matched to a gene: 23. This CDR3 contains 20 residues. From germline, CDR1 is SGHTA and CDR2 FQGTGA. CDR3 in amino acids: CASSKPDRGHKAGDENEQFF. In DNA form, the CDR3 reads TGTGCCAGCAGCAAACCAGACAGGGGGCACAAAGCGGGAGATGAGAATGAGCAGTTCTTC.

The V call is TRBV10-1, the J call TRBJ1-1; 7 positions match TRBD1. Germline V CDR1 and CDR2: WNHNN, SYGVQD (reference sequence). V lost 4 bases, J lost 0 bases, and 11 bases stayed unmatched. The CDR3 is 17 residues long. The CDR3 region has the DNA TGCGCCAGCAGTGGCCGGCAGGGGGTCCCGATGAACACTGAAGCTTTCTTT. This sequence encodes CASSGRQGVPMNTEAFF.

The V gene is TRBV9, the J gene TRBJ2-2; 7 nucleotides align to TRBD2. The germline gives CDR1 SGDLS, CDR2 YYNGEE. This CDR3 contains 15 residues. Germline trimming cut 1 base from V and 3 bases from J; bases unmatched to any gene: 3. CDR3 region: CASSVRGRDTGELFF. In nucleotides, the CDR3 is TGTGCCAGCAGCGTACGGGGGAGGGACACCGGGGAGCTGTTTTTT.

The chain employs TRBV6-2 or TRBV6-3 and TRBJ1-3, with 7 nucleotides matching TRBD1. Germline CDR1 reads MNHEY; CDR2 reads SVGEGT. The CDR3 has 15 amino acids. J lost 3 bases, V lost 5 bases, and 7 bases had no gene match. The DNA of the CDR3 is TGTGCCAGCAGTGTAACGACAGGGAGTGGAAACACCATATATTTT. It codes for CASSVTTGSGNTIYF.

This chain uses TRBV19 with TRBJ1-5, with 7 nucleotides matching TRBD1. Germline V CDR1 and CDR2: LNHDA, SQIVND (reference sequence). The CDR3 totals 14 residues. V shed 5 bases and J 3 bases; nucleotides not matched to a gene: 4. The CDR3 sequence is CASSSGGANQPQHF. CDR3 in DNA: TGTGCCAGTAGTTCAGGGGGTGCCAATCAGCCCCAGCATTTT.

This clonotype was recorded many times. The J gene is TRBJ2-3, the V gene TRBV20-1, with D possibly matching TRBD2 (6 bases). Trimming removed 4 bases from V and 4 bases from J, with 15 bases in between. This CDR3 is 14 amino acids long. The germline V gene has CDR1 DFQATT and CDR2 SNEGSKA (reference sequence). The CDR3 DNA follows: TGCAGTGCTACGACTAGTTCTCGGGCAGATACGCAGTATTTT. As protein: CSATTSSRADTQYF.

This clonotype was found a few times. The chain is built from TRBV3-1 and TRBJ2-4; 8 bases line up with TRBD2. This CDR3 is 18 amino acids long. V shed 1 base, J shed 3 bases, and the junction held 11 bases outside the gene matches. Germline CDR1 and CDR2: LGHDT and YNNKEL (reference sequence). CDR3 loop: CASSQVRGDGRDKNIQYF. The CDR3 DNA follows: TGTGCCAGCAGCCAAGTCAGGGGTGACGGGAGGGACAAAAACATTCAGTACTTC.

This clonotype was seen more than once but under ten times. The V and J genes are TRBV12-3 or TRBV12-4 and TRBJ2-3; possible D gene TRBD2, 5 bases. The CDR3 has 12 residues. The germline V and J ends were trimmed by 6 bases and 6 bases, with 10 bases remaining between them. DNA for the CDR3: TGTGCCAGCAGCCAATTAGCGGATACGCAGTATTTT. Translating gives CASSQLADTQYF.

This clonotype was counted between two and nine times. This rearrangement joins TRBV10-3 to TRBJ2-1; TRBD2 matches 10 bases. There are 17 residues in the CDR3. Trimming took 6 bases from V and 1 from J; bases not matched to a gene: 9. Germline V gives CDR1 ENHRY, CDR2 SYGVKD. CDR3 DNA sequence: TGTGCCATCAGAGCTTCTAGCGGGAGTGGATCCTACAATGAGCAGTTCTTC. Its protein product is CAIRASSGSGSYNEQFF.

At least ten counts were recorded for this clonotype. The V and J genes are TRBV28 and TRBJ1-1, with a weak D call TRBD1 (6 bases). The germline gives CDR1 MDHEN, CDR2 SYDVKM. There are 14 residues in the CDR3. V lost 5 bases and J lost 5, with 15 bases in between. The CDR3 here is CASSTLGGGTEAFF. CDR3 in DNA: TGTGCCAGCAGTACCCTCGGAGGGGGAACTGAAGCTTTCTTT.

This chain links TRBV3-1 with TRBJ2-1; D gene ambiguous. Trimming pared 2 bases from V and 7 bases from J, leaving 9 bases between. The CDR3 is made up of 13 amino acids. Germline loops: CDR1 LGHDT, CDR2 YNNKEL (reference sequence). CDR3: CASSQMSGNEQFF. Written as DNA, the CDR3 is TGTGCCAGCAGCCAAATGTCCGGAAATGAGCAGTTCTTC.

This clonotype has at least ten counts. The V and J genes are TRBV27 and TRBJ1-2, with D unclear. Germline CDR1 reads MNHEY; CDR2 reads SMNVEV (reference sequence). The V end lost 3 bases, the J end lost 0 bases, and 8 bases lay between the germline ends. The CDR3 is 14 residues long. In DNA form, the CDR3 reads TGTGCCAGCAGTTTCCGGGCAGCTAACTATGGCTACACCTTC. Protein: CASSFRAANYGYTF.

V is TRBV9 and J is TRBJ1-2; D may be TRBD1 (6 bases). This CDR3 comprises 14 residues. Germline CDR1 reads SGDLS; CDR2 reads YYNGEE. Trimming took 0 bases from V and 4 from J, leaving 10 bases between them. The CDR3 here is CASSVGTEIYGYTF. CDR3 DNA: TGTGCCAGCAGCGTAGGGACAGAAATCTATGGCTACACCTTC.

The sample holds many counts of this clonotype. The gene calls are TRBV28 and TRBJ1-2, with D possibly being TRBD1 (5 bases). V lost 6 bases and J 6 bases, leaving 17 bases between the germline ends. The CDR3 extends over 14 amino acids. The germline V gene has CDR1 MDHEN and CDR2 SYDVKM. The chain's CDR3 is CASSTFLRENGYTF. Written as DNA, the CDR3 is TGTGCCAGCAGCACATTCCTCAGGGAAAATGGCTACACCTTC.